A single sample gave rise to the 21 T cell receptor beta chains below, sequenced in a study of cytomegalovirus exposure and HLA in healthy donors. The primer mix had 60 Vbeta and 13 Jbeta primers. The repertoire was sequenced with immunoSEQ multiplex PCR; TCRdb's copy has only in-frame clones and lacks some. This sample has about 190,000 clones, with 75% to 90% found just once. Sequencing used PBMCs. Receptors originate from a man younger than 40 in good health and CMV-seronegative.

Turning to this clone: A read error may produce the germline difference seen at one junction end. This sequence joins TRBV7-2 and TRBJ2-3; TRBD1 matches 7 bases. The CDR3 extends over 13 amino acids. Germline lookup yields CDR1 SGHTA and CDR2 FQGNSA. The CDR3 reads CASSLDRDSPEHF. The CDR3 nucleotides are TGTGCCAGCAGCTTGGACCGGGACAGCCCCGAGCATTTT.

This clone was counted once. The chain joins TRBV5-1 to TRBJ2-4; TRBD1 agrees at 8 bases. This CDR3 contains 16 residues. CDR1 SGHRS and CDR2 YFSETQ come from the germline V gene. V trimming: 4 bases; J trimming: 4 bases; junction bases outside the gene matches: 10. The CDR3 DNA sequence: TGCGCCAGCAGCCAAAGACAGGGGAAGGGGAAAAACATTCAGTACTTC. It encodes CASSQRQGKGKNIQYF.

The J gene is TRBJ2-3, the V gene TRBV28, with a possible D match to TRBD2 (5 bases). The CDR3 has 13 residues. V lost 3 bases and J 4 bases, leaving 8 bases between the germline ends. Germline V gene sequence: CDR1 MDHEN, CDR2 SYDVKM. For the CDR3, the DNA is TGTGCCAGCAGTTTTAGCGATGCAGATACGCAGTATTTT. Amino acids: CASSFSDADTQYF. Full variable domain (rest looked up from reference TRBV28 and TRBJ2-3): DVKVTQSSRYLVKRTGEKVFLECVQDMDHENMFWYRQDPGLGLRLIYFSYDVKMKEKGDIPEGYSVSREKKERFSLILESASTNQTSMYLCASSFSDADTQYFGPGTRLTVL.

The J gene is TRBJ2-1, the V gene TRBV21-1; the table's D call, TRBD1, has no DNA check behind it. TRBV21-1 is labeled a pseudogene. This CDR3 has 15 amino acids. DNA for the CDR3: TGTGCCAGCAGCACAGGGACAGTATCTTACAATGAGCAGTTCTTC. It encodes CASSTGTVSYNEQFF.

The rearrangement links TRBV28 to TRBJ2-5; 7 bases map to TRBD1. The DNA end is more similar to TRBJ2-7, so the J call may be wrong. The CDR3 is 15 residues long. Germline V lookup: CDR1 MDHEN, CDR2 SYDVKM. The CDR3 coding sequence is TGTGCCAGCAGATACTTGGACAGGCGGAAAAACGAGCAGTACTTC. Translation gives CASRYLDRRKNEQYF.

The genes are TRBV7-2 and TRBJ2-3; D possibly corresponds to TRBD2 (6 bases). Per the germline V gene, CDR1 is SGHTA and CDR2 is FQGNSA. The CDR3 is 15 residues long. V shed 2 bases and J shed 1 base, with 10 bases lying between them. The CDR3 DNA sequence: TGTGCCAGCAGCTTAACGGGGGTGCGCACAGATACGCAGTATTTT. It codes for CASSLTGVRTDTQYF.

Only one count was recorded for this clone. The chain carries TRBV4-3 and TRBJ1-5; D not certain. Germline CDR1 and CDR2: LGHNA and YSLEER. The CDR3 runs to 14 residues. With 0 bases removed from V and 8 bases from J, the gap between germline ends came to 11 bases. The CDR3 loop reads CASSQELGIKPQHF. DNA for the CDR3: TGCGCCAGCAGCCAAGAGCTAGGCATTAAGCCCCAGCATTTT.

The chain has TRBV28 and TRBJ1-2; D is perhaps TRBD1 (6 bases). Between the trimmed V and J ends, which lost 6 bases and 5 bases, there was a span of 16 bases. Germline CDR1 is MDHEN and CDR2 is SYDVKM. The CDR3 consists of 14 residues. CDR3 nucleotides: TGTGCCAGCAGGGAGGGGGGGGGCGGGTATGGCTACACCTTC. It yields the protein CASREGGGGYGYTF.

This clone was picked up one time. The rearrangement links TRBV25-1 to TRBJ2-1; 9 bases map to TRBD2. V shed 4 bases and J 2 bases; nucleotides not matched to a gene: 6. Looked up from germline, CDR1 is MGHDK and CDR2 is SYGVNS. This CDR3 is 16 amino acids long. CDR3 nucleotides: TGTGCCAGCAGTGCGTCCGGGACTAGCCCCTACAATGAGCAGTTCTTC. It translates to CASSASGTSPYNEQFF.

The chain carries TRBV19 and TRBJ2-1; 14 nucleotides agree with TRBD2. J lost 0 bases, V lost 1 base, and 8 bases had no gene match. Germline assignment: CDR1 LNHDA and CDR2 SQIVND (reference sequence). The CDR3 spans 20 residues. The CDR3 nucleotides are TGTGCCAGTAGTATAGGGAGGGGACTAGCGGGGGTGGTCTCCTACAATGAGCAGTTCTTC. Translation: CASSIGRGLAGVVSYNEQFF.

This clone was recorded a few times. A read error may produce the germline difference seen at one junction end. The DNA for the CDR3 is TGCGCCAGCAGCCAAGATTGGTCTAGCGGAGACAGATACGCAGTATTT. Its translation is CASSQDWSSGDRYAVF. The chain joins TRBV4-1 to TRBJ2-3, with TRBD2 matching 7 bases. Germline values: CDR1 MGHRA, CDR2 YSYEKL. The CDR3 has 16 amino acids.

The V gene is TRBV30, the J gene TRBJ2-1, with 14 bases identical to TRBD2. Germline CDR1 reads GTSNPN; CDR2 reads SVGIG (reference sequence). There are 15 residues in the CDR3. Germline trimming cut 2 bases from V and 7 bases from J; bases unmatched to any gene: 4. The CDR3 spells CAWSTGLAGANEQFF. The DNA of the CDR3 is TGTGCCTGGAGTACGGGACTAGCGGGAGCTAATGAGCAGTTCTTC.

This chain connects TRBV2 to TRBJ1-2; D unclear. V shed 3 bases and J shed 10 bases, with 18 bases lying between them. Germline CDR1 is SNHLY and CDR2 is FYNNEI. The length of the CDR3 is 14 residues. The DNA of the CDR3 is TGTGCCAGCAGTGAGCTGGCCGGAGTGCCCGTCTACACCTTC. It translates to CASSELAGVPVYTF.

Regarding this clone: No conserved phenylalanine or tryptophan is present at the end of the CDR3, so a read error is the likely explanation. No DNA is shown, since the ends of the CDR3 on it are uncertain; the CDR3 is the one TCRdb lists. The chain has TRBV21-1 and TRBJ1-5; whether TRBD1, the table's D call, matches the DNA was not checked. TRBV21-1 has pseudogene status. Including both end residues, the CDR3 is 10 amino acids long. CDR3 amino acids: CASSKPGHRI.

This clone was counted once. The chain has TRBV15 and TRBJ1-1; D uncertain. V was cut by 0 bases and J by 0 bases, with 5 bases left in between. The CDR3 covers 14 residues. Germline V lookup: CDR1 LNHNV, CDR2 YYDKDF (reference sequence). The CDR3 nucleotides are TGTGCCACCAGCAGAGACAGGTTGAACACTGAAGCTTTCTTT. This sequence encodes CATSRDRLNTEAFF.

In its sample, this clone was seen once. The rearrangement links TRBV18 to TRBJ1-6, with 8 nucleotides matching TRBD1. The germline V gene encodes CDR1 KGHSH and CDR2 LQKENI. Trimming took 3 bases from V and 10 from J; bases not matched to a gene: 8. This CDR3 is 15 amino acids long. CDR3 bases: TGTGCCAGCTCACCCCTTGGACAGGGCAACTCACCCCTCCACTTT. Its protein is CASSPLGQGNSPLHF.

This chain joins TRBV21-1 and TRBJ1-1; the tabulated D call, TRBD1, remains unverified against the DNA. TRBV21-1 is a known pseudogene. This CDR3 is built from 15 residues. CDR3 amino acids: CASSMRTGANTEAFF. For the CDR3, the DNA is TGTGCCAGCAGCATGAGGACAGGTGCGAACACTGAAGCTTTCTTT.

CDR3 in amino acids: CASLKGDATNEKLFF. CDR3 in DNA: TGTGCCAGCCTTAAGGGAGATGCAACTAATGAAAAACTGTTTTTT. The genes are TRBV6-1 and TRBJ1-4; D gene unclear. Germline V gives CDR1 MNHNS, CDR2 SASEGT. Deletions cut 8 bases from V and 0 bases from J, with 13 bases between. The CDR3 runs to 15 residues.

The J gene is TRBJ1-3, the V gene TRBV30; D unresolved. The CDR3 covers 14 residues. V was pared by 4 bases and J by 0 bases, with 10 bases between. Germline V gene sequence: CDR1 GTSNPN, CDR2 SVGIG (reference sequence). CDR3 loop: CAWKPWSSGNTIYF. The CDR3 region has the DNA TGTGCCTGGAAACCCTGGAGCTCTGGAAACACCATATATTTT.

This clone showed up just a few times. The chain carries TRBV7-9 and TRBJ2-7; 12 bases match TRBD2. Germline values: CDR1 SEHNR, CDR2 FQNEAQ (reference sequence). The V and J ends lost 5 bases and 3 bases, in that order; junction bases with no gene match: 5. The CDR3 sequence is 15 residues long. The CDR3 coding sequence is TGTGCCAGCAGCCAAACGACTAGCGGGAGCTACGAGCAGTACTTC. Amino acid sequence: CASSQTTSGSYEQYF.

J is TRBJ2-7 and V is TRBV13; 9 bases align to TRBD2. The germline gives CDR1 PRHDT, CDR2 FYEKMQ (reference sequence). The CDR3 runs 16 residues. With V trimmed by 4 bases and J by 1 base, 8 bases remained unmatched. CDR3 sequence (DNA): TGTGCCAGCAGCTCCGTGACTAGCGGAGGGTCCTACGAGCAGTACTTC. This gives the protein CASSSVTSGGSYEQYF.